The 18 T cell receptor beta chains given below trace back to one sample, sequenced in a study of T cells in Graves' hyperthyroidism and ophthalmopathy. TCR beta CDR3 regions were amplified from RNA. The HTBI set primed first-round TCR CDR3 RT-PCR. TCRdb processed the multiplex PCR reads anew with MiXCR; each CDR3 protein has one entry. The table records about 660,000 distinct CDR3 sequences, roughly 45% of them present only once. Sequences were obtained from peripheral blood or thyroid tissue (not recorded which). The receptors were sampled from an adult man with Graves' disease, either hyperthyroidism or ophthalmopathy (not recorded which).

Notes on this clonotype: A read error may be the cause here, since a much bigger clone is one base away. CDR3 protein: CASRAGLVPYEQYF. CDR3 DNA sequence: TGTGCCAGCAGAGCTGGACTAGTCCCCTACGAGCAGTACTTC. The chain is built from TRBV7-2 and TRBJ2-7, with TRBD2 identical over 7 bases. The CDR3 is made up of 14 amino acids. The germline V gene has CDR1 SGHTA and CDR2 FQGNSA. J lost 2 bases, V lost 6 bases, and 7 bases had no gene match.

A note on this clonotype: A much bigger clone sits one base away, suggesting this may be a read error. DNA of the CDR3: TGTGCCAGCAGCTTAGACAGTGCCGGGGAGCTGTTTTTT. Its translation is CASSLDSAGELFF. The genes are TRBV7-6 and TRBJ2-2; no firm D call. Germline-derived CDR1 and CDR2 are SGHVS and FNYEAQ. The CDR3 runs to 13 residues. With 1 base removed from V and 6 bases from J, the gap between germline ends came to 6 bases.

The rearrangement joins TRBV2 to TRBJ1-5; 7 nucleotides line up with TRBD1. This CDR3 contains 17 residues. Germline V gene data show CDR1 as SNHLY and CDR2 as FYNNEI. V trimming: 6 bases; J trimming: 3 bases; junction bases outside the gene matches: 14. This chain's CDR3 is CASRTHLTGPLNQPQHF. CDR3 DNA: TGTGCCAGCAGGACCCACCTGACAGGGCCGCTCAATCAGCCCCAGCATTTT.

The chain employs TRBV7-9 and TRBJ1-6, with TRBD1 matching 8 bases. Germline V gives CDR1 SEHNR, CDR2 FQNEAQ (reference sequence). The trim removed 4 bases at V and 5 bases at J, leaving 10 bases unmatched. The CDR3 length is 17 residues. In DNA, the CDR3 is TGTGCCAGCAGCTCGCACGACCTACAGGGGGATAATTCACCCCTCCACTTT. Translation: CASSSHDLQGDNSPLHF.

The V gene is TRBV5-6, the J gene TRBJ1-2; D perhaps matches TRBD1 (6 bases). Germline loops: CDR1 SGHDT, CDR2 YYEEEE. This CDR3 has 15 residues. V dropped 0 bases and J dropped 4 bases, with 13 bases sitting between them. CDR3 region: CASSLASGAGYGYTF. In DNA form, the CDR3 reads TGTGCCAGCAGCTTGGCGTCGGGGGCGGGCTATGGCTACACCTTC.

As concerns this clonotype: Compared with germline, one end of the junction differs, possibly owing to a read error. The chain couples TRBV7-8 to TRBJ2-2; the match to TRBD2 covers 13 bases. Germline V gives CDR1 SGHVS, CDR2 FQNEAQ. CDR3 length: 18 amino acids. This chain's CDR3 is CASSLALLAGGPAGELFF. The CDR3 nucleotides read TGTGCTAGCAGCTTAGCGCTACTAGCGGGAGGGCCAGCCGGGGAGCTGTTTTTT.

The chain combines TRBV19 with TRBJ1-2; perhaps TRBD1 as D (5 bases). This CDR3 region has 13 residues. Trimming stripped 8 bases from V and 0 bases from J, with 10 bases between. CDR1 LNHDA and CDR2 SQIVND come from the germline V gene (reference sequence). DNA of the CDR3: TGTGCCAGTGGGGCCAACACTAACTATGGCTACACCTTC. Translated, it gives CASGANTNYGYTF.

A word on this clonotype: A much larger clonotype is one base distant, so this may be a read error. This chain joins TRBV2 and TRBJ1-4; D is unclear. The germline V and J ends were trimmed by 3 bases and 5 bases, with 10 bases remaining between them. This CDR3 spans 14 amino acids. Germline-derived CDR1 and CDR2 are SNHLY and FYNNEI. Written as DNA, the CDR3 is TGTGCCAGCAGTGACGGGCGGCGGAATGAAAAACTGTTTTTT. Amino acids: CASSDGRRNEKLFF.

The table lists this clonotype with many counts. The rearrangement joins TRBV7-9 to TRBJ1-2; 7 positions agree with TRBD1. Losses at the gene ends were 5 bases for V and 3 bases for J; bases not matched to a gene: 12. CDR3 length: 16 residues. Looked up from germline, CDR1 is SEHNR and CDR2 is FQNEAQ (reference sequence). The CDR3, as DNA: TGTGCCAGCAGCGGCCGCACCGACAGGGAGTACTATGGCTACACCTTC. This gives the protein CASSGRTDREYYGYTF.

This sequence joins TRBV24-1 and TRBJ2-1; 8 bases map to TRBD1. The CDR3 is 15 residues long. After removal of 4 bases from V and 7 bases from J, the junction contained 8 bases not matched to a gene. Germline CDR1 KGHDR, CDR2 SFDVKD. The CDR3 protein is CATSDSKDRANEQFF. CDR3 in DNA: TGTGCCACCAGTGACAGTAAGGACAGGGCAAATGAGCAGTTCTTC.

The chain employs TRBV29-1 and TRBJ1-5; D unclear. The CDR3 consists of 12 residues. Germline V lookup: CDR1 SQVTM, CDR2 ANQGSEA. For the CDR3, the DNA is TGCACCTTTGGGGAGAGCAATCAGCCCCAGCATTTT. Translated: CTFGESNQPQHF.

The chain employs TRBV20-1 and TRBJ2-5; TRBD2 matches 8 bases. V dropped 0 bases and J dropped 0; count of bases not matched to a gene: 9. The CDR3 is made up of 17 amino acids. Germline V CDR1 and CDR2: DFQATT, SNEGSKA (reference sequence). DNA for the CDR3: TGCAGTGCTAGAGAGTGGCGGGGGGTCCCGAACCAAGAGACCCAGTACTTC. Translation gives CSAREWRGVPNQETQYF.

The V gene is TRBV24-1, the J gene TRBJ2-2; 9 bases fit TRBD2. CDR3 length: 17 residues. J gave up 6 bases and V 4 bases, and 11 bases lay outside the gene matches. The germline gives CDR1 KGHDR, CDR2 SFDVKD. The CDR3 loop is CATSETLAGASPGELFF. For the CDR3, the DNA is TGTGCCACCAGTGAAACGTTAGCGGGGGCCTCTCCCGGGGAGCTGTTTTTT.

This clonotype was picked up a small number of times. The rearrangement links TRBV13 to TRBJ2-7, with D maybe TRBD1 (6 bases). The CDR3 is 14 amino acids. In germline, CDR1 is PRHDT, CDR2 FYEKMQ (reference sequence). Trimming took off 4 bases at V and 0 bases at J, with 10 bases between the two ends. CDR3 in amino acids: CASSSGHRSYEQYF. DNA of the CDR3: TGTGCCAGCAGCTCGGGACACCGCTCCTACGAGCAGTACTTC. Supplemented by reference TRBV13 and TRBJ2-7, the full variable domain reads AAGVIQSPRHLIKEKRETATLKCYPIPRHDTVYWYQQGPGQDPQFLISFYEKMQSDKGSIPDRFSAQQFSDYHSELNMSSLELGDSALYFCASSSGHRSYEQYFGPGTRLTVT.

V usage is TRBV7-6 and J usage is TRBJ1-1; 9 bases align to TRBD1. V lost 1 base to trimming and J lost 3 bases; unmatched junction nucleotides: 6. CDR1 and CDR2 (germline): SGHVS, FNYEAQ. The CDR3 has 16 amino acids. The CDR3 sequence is CASSLGNRGPYTEAFF. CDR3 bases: TGTGCCAGCAGCTTAGGAAACAGGGGGCCATACACTGAAGCTTTCTTT.

CDR3 in DNA: TGTGCCACCAGTGTCCGAGGGGGACTCCAAGAGACCCAGTACTTC. Translated, it gives CATSVRGGLQETQYF. The J gene is TRBJ2-5, the V gene TRBV24-1; D may be TRBD1 or TRBD2 (6 bases each). From germline, CDR1 is KGHDR and CDR2 SFDVKD. Trimming shortened V by 5 bases and J by 1 base, and 13 bases separated the two germline ends. The CDR3 runs to 15 residues.

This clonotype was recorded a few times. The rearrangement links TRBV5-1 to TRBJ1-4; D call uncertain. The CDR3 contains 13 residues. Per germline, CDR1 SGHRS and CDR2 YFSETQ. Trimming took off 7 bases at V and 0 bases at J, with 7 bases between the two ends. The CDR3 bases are TGCGCCAGCCGGACGGCAACTAATGAAAAACTGTTTTTT. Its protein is CASRTATNEKLFF.

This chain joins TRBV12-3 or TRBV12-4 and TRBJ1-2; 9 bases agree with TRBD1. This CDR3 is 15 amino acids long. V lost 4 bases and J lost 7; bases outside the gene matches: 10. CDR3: CASSYSMGQGFGYTF. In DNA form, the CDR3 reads TGTGCCAGCAGTTACTCGATGGGACAGGGATTTGGCTACACCTTC.